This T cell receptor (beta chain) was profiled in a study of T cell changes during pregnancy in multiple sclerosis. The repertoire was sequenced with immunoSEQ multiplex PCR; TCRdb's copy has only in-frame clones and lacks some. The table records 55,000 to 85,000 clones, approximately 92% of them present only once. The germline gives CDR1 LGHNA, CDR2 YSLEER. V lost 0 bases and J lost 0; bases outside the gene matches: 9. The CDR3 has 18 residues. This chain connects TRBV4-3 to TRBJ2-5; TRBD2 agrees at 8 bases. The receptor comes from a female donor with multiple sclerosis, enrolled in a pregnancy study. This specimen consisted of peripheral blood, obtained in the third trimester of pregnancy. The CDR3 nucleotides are TGCGCCAGCAGCCAAGAAAGTTTGAGCGGGAGCCACCAAGAGACCCAGTACTTC. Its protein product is CASSQESLSGSHQETQYF.